This TCR beta chain was captured in a study of T cell responses to AZD1222 COVID-19 vaccine. The CDR3 sequence is 19 residues long. From germline, CDR1 is KGHSH and CDR2 LQKENI. V was pared by 3 bases and J by 6 bases, with 27 bases between. Of note for this clone: What it binds is unknown.

Whole-study findings and limits: Increased Spike-specific TCR breadth and depth were observed after two AZD1222 doses. Researchers took repertoire samples only after the peak T cell response had come. It should be noted that donors were predominantly white British and more often female, and clonal diversity was possibly underestimated.

Method: immunoSEQ multiplex PCR; TCRdb's copy keeps in-frame clones and lacks some. The sample includes over 110,000 clones, 80% to 90% of them seen just once. The receptor's source is an adult in good health. This chain links TRBV18 with TRBJ1-5, with D perhaps TRBD1 (6 bases). Material: peripheral blood, obtained on day 0 of AZD1222 vaccination. In DNA, the CDR3 is TGTGCCAGCTCACCTACCACCGGGTTTCGATACAGGGCTAGTCAGCCCCAGCATTTT. Amino acid sequence: CASSPTTGFRYRASQPQHF.